These 32 T cell receptor beta chains came from one sample sequenced in a study of regulatory T cells in long-lasting Graves disease. Arm-PCR of CDR3 regions and iRepertoire HTBI primers were used to build TCR beta libraries. TCRdb re-called the multiplex PCR reads with MiXCR, one entry per CDR3 protein. Of approximately 380,000 distinct CDR3 sequences listed, more than 20% are singletons. Described time point: persistent/refractory GD, antithyroid drugs over 5 years with positive TRAb. Isolated PBMC RNA provided the starting material for the TCR library. The sequencing here drew on peripheral blood mononuclear cells (PBMCs), taken when the disease was refractory, from a patient treated with antithyroid drugs. The receptor set was obtained from a female donor with Graves disease.

This clonotype has ten or more counts. The CDR3 region has the DNA TGTGCCAGCAGTCCGGGGGGAACTAACTATGGCTACACCTTC. Its protein is CASSPGGTNYGYTF. This chain uses TRBV12-3 or TRBV12-4 with TRBJ1-2, with D possibly being TRBD1 (5 bases). V shed 5 bases and J shed 0 bases, with 10 bases lying between them. The CDR3 runs to 14 residues.

This clonotype was seen only a few times. V usage is TRBV12-3 or TRBV12-4 and J usage is TRBJ2-7; D uncertain. The CDR3 extends over 14 amino acids. V shed 1 base and J shed 3 bases, with 10 bases lying between them. DNA of the CDR3: TGTGCCAGCAGTTTAGGGGTGCCGATCTACGAGCAGTACTTC. It translates to CASSLGVPIYEQYF.

The genes are TRBV6-1 and TRBJ1-5; unclear D gene. This CDR3 is 16 amino acids long. V was clipped by 6 bases and J by 6 bases, with 21 bases between them. Germline-derived CDR1 and CDR2 are MNHNS and SASEGT. CDR3 in amino acids: CASSHGEGVAGQPQHF. DNA of the CDR3: TGTGCCAGCAGCCACGGGGAGGGCGTTGCCGGTCAGCCCCAGCATTTT.

This clonotype was seen many times. This chain connects TRBV6-2 or TRBV6-3 to TRBJ1-1; D gene uncertain. The CDR3 has 15 amino acids. CDR1 is MNHEY and CDR2 is SVGEGT in the germline V gene. Trimming cost V 2 bases and J 5 bases, with 15 bases left between them. CDR3 DNA: TGTGCCAGCAGTTACCTCACGACCCGGCGGACTGAAGCTTTCTTT. Translating it yields CASSYLTTRRTEAFF.

In this sample, this clonotype turned up a few times. The chain joins TRBV20-1 to TRBJ2-5; 9 bases fit TRBD1. CDR1 is DFQATT and CDR2 is SNEGSKA in the germline V gene (reference sequence). Trimming at V came to 1 base and at J to 3 bases, leaving 6 bases not matched to a gene. This CDR3 has 15 amino acids. DNA for the CDR3: TGCAGTGCTAGAGGGACCTGGACAGGGGAAGAGACCCAGTACTTC. This sequence encodes CSARGTWTGEETQYF.

This clonotype was observed many times. The chain employs TRBV7-9 and TRBJ2-7; TRBD2 matches at 13 bases. The germline gives CDR1 SEHNR, CDR2 FQNEAQ (reference sequence). V shed 3 bases, J shed 6 bases, and the junction held 8 bases outside the gene matches. The CDR3 spans 16 residues. For the CDR3, the DNA is TGTGCCAGCAGCTTCATAGGACTAGCGGGAGACGGCGAGCAGTACTTC. This sequence encodes CASSFIGLAGDGEQYF.

The J gene is TRBJ2-5, the V gene TRBV5-1; D remains unclear. The V end was cut by 0 bases, the J end by 2 bases, with 14 bases between. There are 16 residues in the CDR3. Germline V CDR1 and CDR2: SGHRS, YFSETQ. CDR3 protein: CASSLAWPSGQETQYF. CDR3 sequence (DNA): TGCGCCAGCAGCTTGGCCTGGCCCTCCGGTCAAGAGACCCAGTACTTC.

This clonotype was recorded many times. The rearrangement links TRBV7-9 to TRBJ2-5; weak D call: TRBD2 (6 bases). V was pared by 2 bases and J by 4 bases, with 17 bases between. This CDR3 region has 16 residues. Per germline, CDR1 SEHNR and CDR2 FQNEAQ (reference sequence). CDR3 protein: CASSLIGGEIRETQYF. For the CDR3, the DNA is TGTGCCAGCAGCTTAATTGGCGGGGAGATACGAGAGACCCAGTACTTC.

Only a few counts were recorded for this clonotype. The chain links TRBV5-6 to TRBJ2-5; tentatively, D is TRBD2 (5 bases). This CDR3 has 12 residues. Trimming left V 5 bases short and J 3 bases short, with 8 bases between. Germline CDR1 reads SGHDT; CDR2 reads YYEEEE. This CDR3 reads CASSWTEETQYF. CDR3 DNA sequence: TGTGCCAGCAGTTGGACTGAAGAGACCCAGTACTTC.

This clonotype appeared a few times. The V call is TRBV12-3 or TRBV12-4, the J call TRBJ2-2, with 7 positions matching TRBD1. CDR3 length: 15 amino acids. The junction had 10 bases not matched to a gene; V was cut back by 5 bases and J by 7 bases. CDR3 DNA sequence: TGTGCCAGCAGTCACGGACAGGAGTCAAACGGGGAGCTGTTTTTT. Translating it yields CASSHGQESNGELFF.

The rearrangement joins TRBV5-6 to TRBJ2-7, with TRBD2 matching 10 bases. The CDR3 contains 16 residues. Germline loops: CDR1 SGHDT, CDR2 YYEEEE. Trimming took 4 bases from V and 2 from J; bases not matched to a gene: 9. The CDR3 reads CASSTRTSGLTYEQYF. DNA for the CDR3: TGTGCCAGCAGCACCAGGACTAGCGGCCTCACCTACGAGCAGTACTTC.

The chain has TRBV5-1 and TRBJ1-2; TRBD1 is a possible D gene (6 bases). The CDR3 is made up of 14 amino acids. Looked up from germline, CDR1 is SGHRS and CDR2 is YFSETQ. V was trimmed by 4 bases and J by 5 bases, leaving 15 bases between them. The CDR3 coding sequence is TGCGCCAGCAGCACGGATCAGGGGAGGTATGGCTACACCTTC. Residues: CASSTDQGRYGYTF.

There are a few counts of this clonotype. The rearrangement uses TRBV5-1 and TRBJ2-2; weak D call: TRBD2 (6 bases). The V end was cut by 0 bases, the J end by 5 bases, with 8 bases between. The CDR3 extends over 14 amino acids. The germline V gene has CDR1 SGHRS and CDR2 YFSETQ. Here the CDR3 DNA reads TGCGCCAGCAGCTTGGCGGGGGAGACCGGGGAGCTGTTTTTT. This gives the protein CASSLAGETGELFF.

As regards this clonotype: A read error is possible here, since a much larger clone lies one base away. V and J are TRBV27 and TRBJ1-5; D is undetermined. This CDR3 has 14 residues. The V and J ends lost 5 bases and 4 bases respectively, with 12 bases between them. In germline, CDR1 is MNHEY, CDR2 SMNVEV (reference sequence). The CDR3 DNA reads as TGTGCCAGCAGTGAAGGGCCCGCTAATCAGCCCCAGCATTTT. It codes for CASSEGPANQPQHF.

This clonotype was detected only a few times. One base away lies a much larger clone, so this may be a sequencing read error. The chain uses TRBV28 and TRBJ2-7; 14 nucleotides line up with TRBD2. This CDR3 has 19 amino acids. Germline CDR1 is MDHEN and CDR2 is SYDVKM. The junction had 11 bases not matched to a gene; V was cut back by 4 bases and J by 0 bases. CDR3 loop: CASSYSVRTSGRSSYEQYF. The CDR3 coding sequence is TGTGCCAGCAGTTATAGTGTACGGACTAGCGGGAGGAGCTCCTACGAGCAGTACTTC.

The rearrangement links TRBV19 to TRBJ1-1; 8 nucleotides match TRBD1. The length of the CDR3 is 14 residues. Germline trimming cut 2 bases from V and 6 bases from J; bases unmatched to any gene: 5. Germline CDR1 is LNHDA and CDR2 is SQIVND (reference sequence). The CDR3 DNA is TGTGCCAGTAGTATACAGGGGGCGACCCCTGAAGCTTTCTTT. Translated: CASSIQGATPEAFF.

The chain's CDR3 is CSVELAGEAEQYF. As DNA, the CDR3 is TGCAGCGTTGAACTAGCGGGAGAGGCCGAGCAGTACTTC. The rearrangement links TRBV29-1 to TRBJ2-7; 10 bases match TRBD2. The CDR3 loop spans 13 amino acids. Germline values: CDR1 SQVTM, CDR2 ANQGSEA. Trimming removed 2 bases from V and 6 bases from J; junction bases left unmatched: 4.

V is TRBV7-2 and J is TRBJ2-3; 8 bases fit TRBD2. The length of the CDR3 is 15 residues. J lost 2 bases, V lost 5 bases, and 6 bases had no gene match. Germline CDR1 SGHTA, CDR2 FQGNSA. CDR3 sequence: CASSLSGKPTDTQYF. The CDR3, as DNA: TGTGCCAGCAGCCTTAGCGGGAAGCCCACAGATACGCAGTATTTT.

This clonotype appeared many times. The chain has TRBV28 and TRBJ2-2, with D possibly TRBD2 on 6 matching bases. The CDR3 spans 16 residues. Between the trimmed V and J ends, which lost 3 bases and 5 bases, there was a span of 16 bases. The germline V gene has CDR1 MDHEN and CDR2 SYDVKM. This CDR3 reads CASSFSRDEGTGELFF. The DNA for the CDR3 is TGTGCCAGCAGTTTTTCGCGGGATGAGGGAACCGGGGAGCTGTTTTTT. Combining the CDR3 with reference TRBV28 and TRBJ2-2 gives the whole variable domain DVKVTQSSRYLVKRTGEKVFLECVQDMDHENMFWYRQDPGLGLRLIYFSYDVKMKEKGDIPEGYSVSREKKERFSLILESASTNQTSMYLCASSFSRDEGTGELFFGEGSRLTVL.

The chain uses TRBV6-1 and TRBJ2-7; TRBD1 aligns across 9 bases. The CDR3 has 15 residues. V was pared by 6 bases and J by 6 bases, with 12 bases of the junction left unmatched. Germline loops: CDR1 MNHNS, CDR2 SASEGT. CDR3 region: CASSNQGQGSAEQYF. The CDR3 bases are TGTGCCAGCAGCAACCAGGGACAGGGTTCAGCCGAGCAGTACTTC.

The chain carries TRBV12-3 or TRBV12-4 and TRBJ1-4; D not resolved. Trimming cost V 6 bases and J 4 bases, with 12 bases left between them. This CDR3 spans 14 amino acids. The CDR3 DNA reads TGTGCCAGCAGGTTGGGCGGGATTAATGAAAAACTGTTTTTT. Its protein product is CASRLGGINEKLFF.

In nucleotides, the CDR3 is TGTGCCAGCAGGAGACAGGGGGCGAACACTGAAGCTTTCTTT. Its translation: CASRRQGANTEAFF. This chain joins TRBV6-1 and TRBJ1-1; 10 bases are a match to TRBD1. Trimming at V came to 6 bases and at J to 1 base, leaving 2 bases not matched to a gene. The germline V gene has CDR1 MNHNS and CDR2 SASEGT. This CDR3 contains 14 residues.

Only a few counts were recorded for this clonotype. The rearrangement joins TRBV28 to TRBJ1-5; tentative D call: TRBD1 (5 bases). The germline V gene has CDR1 MDHEN and CDR2 SYDVKM. V lost 8 bases and J 3 bases, leaving 17 bases between the germline ends. This CDR3 spans 15 amino acids. For the CDR3, the DNA is TGTGCCAGCCTTCGGAGGGGACTTAACAATCAGCCCCAGCATTTT. Encoded protein: CASLRRGLNNQPQHF. The entire variable domain, with the rest obtained from reference TRBV28 and TRBJ1-5, is as follows: DVKVTQSSRYLVKRTGEKVFLECVQDMDHENMFWYRQDPGLGLRLIYFSYDVKMKEKGDIPEGYSVSREKKERFSLILESASTNQTSMYLCASLRRGLNNQPQHFGDGTRLSIL.

The chain uses TRBV7-8 and TRBJ2-1; D assignment may be TRBD1 or TRBD2 (7 bases each). Germline V lookup: CDR1 SGHVS, CDR2 FQNEAQ. This CDR3 has 14 residues. Trimming stripped 5 bases from V and 6 bases from J, with 14 bases between. The DNA of the CDR3 is TGTGCCAGCAGCCCAGGGGGGGCCGGCAATGAGCAGTTCTTC. It yields the protein CASSPGGAGNEQFF. The full variable domain, completed using reference TRBV7-8 and TRBJ2-1, is GAGVSQSPRYKVAKRGQDVALRCDPISGHVSLFWYQQALGQGPEFLTYFQNEAQLDKSGLPSDRFFAERPEGSVSTLKIQRTQQEDSAVYLCASSPGGAGNEQFFGPGTRLTVL.

Concerning this clonotype: The junction departs from germline at one end; a sequencing error may be responsible. The rearrangement uses TRBV6-2 or TRBV6-3 and TRBJ1-1; maybe TRBD1 (5 bases). The CDR3 spans 12 residues. Germline CDR1 reads MNHEY; CDR2 reads SVGEGT. CDR3 DNA sequence: TGTGCCAGCAGTTACTTGGACAACGAAGCTCTCTTT. Translating it yields CASSYLDNEALF.

This clonotype was detected only a few times. The gene calls are TRBV7-2 and TRBJ2-7; 7 bases line up with TRBD2. The CDR3 length is 14 residues. The germline V gene has CDR1 SGHTA and CDR2 FQGNSA. Losses at the gene ends were 4 bases for V and 6 bases for J; bases not matched to a gene: 9. CDR3 DNA sequence: TGTGCCAGCAGCTCCTCGCGGACTAGTTCCGAGCAGTACTTC. It specifies CASSSSRTSSEQYF.

In this sample, this clonotype turned up a few times. The chain employs TRBV11-2 and TRBJ1-4; D is unresolved. Trimming took off 5 bases at V and 15 bases at J, with 16 bases between the two ends. CDR1 SGHAT and CDR2 FQNNGV come from the germline V gene. CDR3 length: 12 amino acids. CDR3 loop: CASSAGRSEVFF. As DNA, the CDR3 is TGTGCCAGCAGCGCAGGAAGGTCGGAAGTGTTTTTT.

About this clonotype: This likely traces to a read error, being one base from a far larger clone. This chain connects TRBV6-1 to TRBJ1-2, with D unresolved. The V gene lost 6 bases and the J gene lost 6 bases, with 11 bases spanning the gap. CDR1 is MNHNS, CDR2 SASEGT, per germline. The CDR3 is 12 amino acids. The CDR3 nucleotides read TGTGCCAGCAGCCCTGAGCCTAATGGCTACACCTTC. Protein product: CASSPEPNGYTF.

At least ten counts were recorded for this clonotype. CDR3 coding DNA: TGTGCCAGCAGCTTATGGGGCAGGGACCAAGAGACCCAGTACTTC. It specifies CASSLWGRDQETQYF. This chain joins TRBV7-2 and TRBJ2-5; TRBD1 is a possible D gene (5 bases). Germline V gives CDR1 SGHTA, CDR2 FQGNSA. Between the trimmed V and J ends, which lost 2 bases and 0 bases, there was a span of 10 bases. The CDR3 is 15 residues long.

The sample holds a few counts of this clonotype. V is TRBV30 and J is TRBJ2-2, with D unclear. Germline V gene sequence: CDR1 GTSNPN, CDR2 SVGIG (reference sequence). The germline V and J ends were trimmed by 5 bases and 8 bases, with 6 bases remaining between them. The CDR3 extends over 10 amino acids. The chain's CDR3 is CAWGWGELFF. In DNA, the CDR3 is TGTGCCTGGGGTTGGGGGGAGCTGTTTTTT.

Only a few counts were recorded for this clonotype. The chain links TRBV9 to TRBJ2-2; the D gene is possibly TRBD1 (6 bases). V dropped 4 bases and J dropped 2 bases, with 9 bases sitting between them. Germline V gene sequence: CDR1 SGDLS, CDR2 YYNGEE. The CDR3 is made up of 14 amino acids. DNA of the CDR3: TGTGCCAGCAGCATGACAGGCAACACCGGGGAGCTGTTTTTT. It encodes CASSMTGNTGELFF.

This clonotype was found many times. The V call is TRBV30, the J call TRBJ1-5, with TRBD1 matching over 10 bases. Germline V gene sequence: CDR1 GTSNPN, CDR2 SVGIG (reference sequence). With 0 bases clipped from V and 4 bases from J, the junction kept 6 bases outside the gene matches. This CDR3 is built from 16 residues. This chain's CDR3 is CAWSVQTGGGNQPQHF. The CDR3 DNA reads TGTGCCTGGAGTGTACAGACAGGGGGCGGGAATCAGCCCCAGCATTTT.